This TCR beta chain was obtained from a study of T and B cells in COVID-19 patients. Multiplex PCR with BIOMED2 TRB-A/B primer pools amplified TRB rearrangements. MiXCR was run by TCRdb on the multiplex PCR reads, yielding one entry per CDR3 protein. The profile shows thousands of distinct CDR3 sequences, about two fifths of them singletons. The CDR3 runs 14 residues. The V and J ends lost 2 bases and 3 bases, in that order; junction bases with no gene match: 6. Germline V gene lookup returns CDR1 GTSNPN and CDR2 SVGIG (reference sequence). From blood, about 250-500 ng of genomic DNA served as TRB template. A few counts support this clonotype. Its specificity is unknown. Study-level findings and limits: Of 2,331 TCR clusters found only in the recovered cohort, 25 to 35 had low generation probability. Patients with COVID-19 reportedly showed strongly skewed T cell receptor beta variable and joining gene usage.

What was sequenced was blood. This chain connects TRBV30 to TRBJ1-1; 7 bases are shared with TRBD1. The clonotype was recovered from a human donor with active COVID-19. CDR3 nucleotides: TGTGCCTGGAGTCCCGGGACAGCGTACACTGAAGCTTTCTTT. Its translation is CAWSPGTAYTEAFF.